One and the same sample provided the 4 T cell receptor beta chains below, sequenced in a study of T cell changes during pregnancy in multiple sclerosis. The table came from immunoSEQ multiplex PCR; TCRdb's copy has only in-frame clones and leaves some out. The sample carries fewer than 110,000 clones, about 91% recorded once. Specimen: peripheral blood, collected in the second trimester of pregnancy. These receptors were taken from a female donor with multiple sclerosis, enrolled in a pregnancy study.

This chain uses TRBV2 with TRBJ2-3; the match to TRBD1 covers 7 bases. CDR3 length: 14 amino acids. Looked up from germline, CDR1 is SNHLY and CDR2 is FYNNEI. Trimming removed 7 bases from V and 1 base from J; junction bases left unmatched: 5. In DNA form, the CDR3 reads TGTGCCAGCAAGTCAGGACAGGGCACAGATACGCAGTATTTT. As protein: CASKSGQGTDTQYF.

This rearrangement joins TRBV9 to TRBJ1-1; 9 positions match TRBD1. Germline V lookup: CDR1 SGDLS, CDR2 YYNGEE. With V trimmed by 2 bases and J by 1 base, 12 bases remained unmatched. There are 18 residues in the CDR3. DNA for the CDR3: TGTGCCAGCAGCGTGGGTCTACAGGGGGCAGGATCGAACACTGAAGCTTTCTTT. Amino acids: CASSVGLQGAGSNTEAFF.

The rearrangement joins TRBV28 to TRBJ1-2; 7 bases are shared with TRBD1. Per the germline V gene, CDR1 is MDHEN and CDR2 is SYDVKM. The J segment lost 4 bases and the V segment lost 1 base, leaving 9 bases of the junction unmatched. This CDR3 region has 16 residues. For the CDR3, the DNA is TGTGCCAGCAGTTTATTTGGACAGGCACTCCTCTATGGCTACACCTTC. This gives the protein CASSLFGQALLYGYTF.

This clone showed up just once. The chain couples TRBV7-2 to TRBJ2-1; no clear D gene. The CDR3 loop spans 14 amino acids. Germline lookup yields CDR1 SGHTA and CDR2 FQGNSA. Trimming pared 5 bases from V and 6 bases from J, leaving 14 bases between. DNA for the CDR3: TGTGCCAGCAGCAACTCTAGGTATGGCAATGAGCAGTTCTTC. Protein product: CASSNSRYGNEQFF.